A selection of T cell receptor beta chains follows, all from one sample in a study of blood T cell repertoires in COVID-19. Assay used: immunoSEQ multiplex PCR; TCRdb lists only in-frame clones, some missing. Among under 65,000 clones listed, more than 75% were seen once. The specimen was PBMCs or T cells enriched from blood (not recorded which). The receptors were sampled from a woman between 45 and 60 years old with acute COVID-19. Each CDR3 is given with its conserved first and last residue. D genes are given only for firm matches. Clone size is given for some rows only: seen once, a few or many times, or a class if the clone is expanded.

>TRBJ1-2|TRBV20-1|TRBD1|.
CSASRGLDYGYTF
TGCAGTGCTAGTAGGGGGCTGGACTATGGCTACACCTTC
>TRBJ1-2|TRBV28|TRBD1|.
CASAEQGLGYTF
TGTGCCAGCGCCGAACAGGGGCTTGGCTACACCTTC
>TRBJ1-2|TRBV7-8|TRBD1|.
CASSSGTGWNGYTF
TGTGCCAGCAGCTCCGGGACAGGGTGGAATGGCTACACCTTC
>TRBJ1-2|TRBV10-3|TRBD1|.
CAILGDRDGYTF
TGTGCCATCTTGGGCGACAGGGACGGCTACACCTTC
>TRBJ2-5|TRBV4-2|.|.
CASSQDRETQYF
TGTGCCAGCAGCCAAGATCGGGAGACCCAGTACTTC
>TRBJ2-3|TRBV10-3|.|.
CAITSDRLNFASTDTQYF
TGTGCCATCACGAGTGACAGGTTAAACTTTGCTAGCACAGATACGCAGTATTTT
>TRBJ2-3|TRBV5-1|TRBD2|.
CASSAGYSGGALDTQYF
TGCGCCAGCAGCGCAGGATACAGCGGGGGGGCCTTGGATACGCAGTATTTT
>TRBJ1-2|TRBV6-5|.|.
CASSRDTIYGYTF
TGTGCCAGCAGTAGGGACACGATCTATGGCTACACCTTC
>TRBJ1-1|TRBV7-9|TRBD1|.
CASRGTGHMNTEAFF
TGTGCCAGCAGGGGGACAGGACATATGAACACTGAAGCTTTCTTT
>TRBJ2-1|TRBV9|TRBD2|.
CASSVEAGGNEQFF
TGTGCCAGCAGCGTAGAAGCGGGAGGGAATGAGCAGTTCTTC
>TRBJ1-1|TRBV5-1|.|.
CASSATSTDTEAFF
TGCGCCAGCAGCGCGACGTCGACAGACACTGAAGCTTTCTTT
>TRBJ1-2|TRBV5-6|.|.
CASSLEIKYGYTF
TGTGCCAGCAGCTTAGAGATCAAATATGGCTACACCTTC
>TRBJ1-2|TRBV11-1|.|.
CASSLDSNYGYTF
TGTGCCAGCAGCTTAGACAGTAACTATGGCTACACCTTC
>TRBJ1-5|TRBV7-2|.|.
CASSPLGMSNQPQHF
TGTGCCAGCAGCCCCCTGGGCATGTCCAATCAGCCCCAGCATTTT
>TRBJ2-6|TRBV7-9|.|few
CASSLAGSRANVLTF
TGTGCCAGCAGCTTGGCTGGCTCAAGGGCCAACGTCCTGACTTTC
>TRBJ1-5|TRBV10-2|TRBD1|.
CASTDREAQPQHF
TGCGCCAGCACTGACAGGGAGGCTCAGCCCCAGCATTTT
>TRBJ2-5|TRBV4-1|.|few
CASSPSRRGGLETQYF
TGCGCCAGCAGCCCTTCTCGAAGGGGGGGGCTAGAGACCCAGTACTTC
>TRBJ2-7|TRBV5-5|TRBD1|.
CASSDPGQHYEQYF
TGTGCCAGCAGCGACCCGGGACAGCACTACGAGCAGTACTTC
>TRBJ1-3|TRBV28|TRBD1|.
CASSSRDRGYASGNTIYF
TGTGCCAGCAGTTCCCGGGACAGGGGGTATGCCTCTGGAAACACCATATATTTT
>TRBJ1-4|TRBV6-5|TRBD1|once
CASNPGQGGEKLFF
TGTGCCAGCAACCCCGGACAGGGAGGGGAAAAACTGTTTTTT
>TRBJ1-6|TRBV18|TRBD1|few
CASSPDTGGNSPLHF
TGTGCCAGCTCACCCGATACAGGGGGAAATTCACCCCTCCACTTT
>TRBJ1-2|TRBV5-6|TRBD1|.
CASSSRGHYGYTF
TGTGCCAGCAGCTCCAGGGGGCATTACGGCTACACCTTC
>TRBJ1-1|TRBV29-1|.|.
CSGKQRRGNTEAFF
TGCAGCGGAAAACAGAGGCGGGGGAACACTGAAGCTTTCTTT
>TRBJ2-5|TRBV7-8|TRBD1|.
CASSSRGGQGVGQYF
TGTGCCAGCAGCTCCCGGGGTGGACAGGGGGTGGGCCAGTACTTC
>TRBJ1-1|TRBV10-3|.|.
CAISDPGVTTEAFF
TGTGCCATCAGTGACCCAGGGGTTACCACTGAAGCTTTCTTT
>TRBJ1-4|TRBV3-1/TRBV3-2|.|.
CASSQVGGYNEKLFF
TGTGCCAGCAGCCAAGTCGGCGGATACAATGAAAAACTGTTTTTT
>TRBJ2-5|TRBV7-9|TRBD2|.
CASSLYTSGNQETQYF
TGTGCCAGCAGCTTATATACTAGCGGGAACCAAGAGACCCAGTACTTC
>TRBJ2-7|TRBV7-9|TRBD1|.
CASSSGTDYEQYF
TGTGCCAGCAGCTCCGGGACAGACTACGAGCAGTACTTC
>TRBJ1-1|TRBV7-9|TRBD1|few
CASSIGQGARDTEAFF
TGTGCCAGCAGCATAGGACAGGGGGCGCGGGACACTGAAGCTTTCTTT
>TRBJ2-2|TRBV7-3|.|.
CASSPVGGRRTAGELFF
TGTGCCAGCAGCCCCGTGGGTGGCAGGAGGACGGCCGGGGAGCTGTTTTTT
>TRBJ1-1|TRBV5-4|.|.
CASSLAVNTEAFF
TGTGCCAGCAGCTTGGCCGTGAACACTGAAGCTTTCTTT
>TRBJ2-3|TRBV9|.|.
CASSVLSTTFTDTQYF
TGTGCCAGCAGCGTATTGAGCACCACCTTCACAGATACGCAGTATTTT
>TRBJ1-2|TRBV6-5|.|few
CASSSWGGAPYGYTF
TGTGCCAGCAGTTCGTGGGGGGGGGCCCCCTATGGCTACACCTTC
>TRBJ1-6|TRBV11-2|.|few
CASSFVTKPLHF
TGTGCCAGCAGCTTCGTAACAAAGCCCCTCCACTTT
>TRBJ2-7|TRBV7-9|.|.
CASSPNLGQGSYEQYF
TGTGCCAGCAGCCCAAATTTGGGGCAGGGCTCCTACGAGCAGTACTTC
>TRBJ1-2|TRBV6-1|.|.
CASSERQAGTF
TGTGCCAGCAGTGAAAGGCAGGCGGGTACCTTC
>TRBJ2-5|TRBV5-1|.|.
CASSLATVYQETQYF
TGCGCCAGCAGCTTGGCTACCGTATACCAAGAGACCCAGTACTTC
>TRBJ2-1|TRBV4-1|TRBD2|.
CASSQVASGEDNEQFF
TGCGCCAGCAGCCAAGTGGCCAGCGGGGAGGACAATGAGCAGTTCTTC
>TRBJ1-5|TRBV28|.|once
CASSLNWGLPQHF
TGTGCCAGCAGTTTAAATTGGGGGCTGCCCCAGCATTTT
>TRBJ1-2|TRBV5-1|TRBD1|.
CASSLGQGADNYGYTF
TGCGCCAGCAGCTTGGGCCAGGGGGCGGACAACTATGGCTACACCTTC
>TRBJ2-3|TRBV3-1/TRBV3-2|TRBD2|.
CASSQQVAGGGTDTQYF
TGTGCCAGCAGCCAACAGGTAGCGGGGGGCGGCACAGATACGCAGTATTTT
>TRBJ1-2|TRBV28|TRBD1|.
CASKRQGPHYGYTF
TGTGCCAGCAAACGACAGGGGCCTCACTATGGCTACACCTTC
>TRBJ1-2|TRBV5-4|.|.
CASSFWPPMPLNYGYTF
TGTGCCAGCAGCTTTTGGCCTCCGATGCCTCTTAACTATGGCTACACCTTC
>TRBJ2-3|TRBV10-3|TRBD1|.
CATDRGGADTQYF
TGTGCCACGGACAGGGGGGGGGCAGATACGCAGTATTTT
>TRBJ1-5|TRBV6-4|.|once
CASSAGEGQPQHF
TGTGCCAGCAGTGCAGGGGAAGGTCAGCCCCAGCATTTT
>TRBJ1-2|TRBV4-1|TRBD1|few
CASSQVRTGAYGYTF
TGCGCCAGCAGCCAAGTTCGGACAGGGGCCTATGGCTACACCTTC